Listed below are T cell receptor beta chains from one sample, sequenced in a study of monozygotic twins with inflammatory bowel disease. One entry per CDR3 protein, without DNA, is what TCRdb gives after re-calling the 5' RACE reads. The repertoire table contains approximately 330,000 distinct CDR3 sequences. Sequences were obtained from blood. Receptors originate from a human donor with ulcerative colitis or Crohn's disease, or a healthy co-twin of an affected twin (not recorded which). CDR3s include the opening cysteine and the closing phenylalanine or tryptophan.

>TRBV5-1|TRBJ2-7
CASSFRDSPLGQYF
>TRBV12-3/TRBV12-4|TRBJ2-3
CASAGGLTDTQYF
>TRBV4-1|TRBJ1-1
CASSQEAPGTEAFF
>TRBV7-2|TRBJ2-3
CASSLEPGTATDTQYF
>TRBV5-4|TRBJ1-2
CASSLYGLMVNYGYTF
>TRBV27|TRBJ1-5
CASSPQGHGQPQHF
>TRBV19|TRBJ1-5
CASSHRRQGNVRDQPQHF
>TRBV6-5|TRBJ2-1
CASSWRAGGRSIRWYEQFF
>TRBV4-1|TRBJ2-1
CASTTSAEYNEQFF
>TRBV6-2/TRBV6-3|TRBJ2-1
CASSYSLFEVVVGNEQFF
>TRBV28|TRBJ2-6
CASTPPDGANVLTF
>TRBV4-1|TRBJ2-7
CASSQAEGTQYEQYF
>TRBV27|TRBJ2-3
CASSFSLAQDTQYF
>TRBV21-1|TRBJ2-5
CASSKDRVQETQYF
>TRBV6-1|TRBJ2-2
CASSQAGSTGELFF
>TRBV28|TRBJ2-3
CASSSGTDVGAQYF
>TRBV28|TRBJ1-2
CASSPPTGLPHGYTF
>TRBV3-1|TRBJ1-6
CASSHRANNSPLHF
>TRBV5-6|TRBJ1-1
CASSLRGSKTEAFF
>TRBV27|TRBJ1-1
CASRSRQGANMNTEAFF
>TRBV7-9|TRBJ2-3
CASSLSTSGRDTQYF
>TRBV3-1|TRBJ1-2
CASSRRGGGYTF
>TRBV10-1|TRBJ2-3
CASSELRGRGDTQYF
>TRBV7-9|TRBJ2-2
CASSSAKANTGELFF
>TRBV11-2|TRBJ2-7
CASSSSGQFYYEQYF
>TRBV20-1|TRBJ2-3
CSAKKVGLNLAATQYF
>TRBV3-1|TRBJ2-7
CASSPRRGANEQYF
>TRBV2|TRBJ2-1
CASMEGLDEQFF
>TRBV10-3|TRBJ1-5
CAISEGGQGTQPQHF
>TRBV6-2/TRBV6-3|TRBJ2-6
CAGRAGANVLTF
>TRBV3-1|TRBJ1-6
CASSQRGRTNSPLHF
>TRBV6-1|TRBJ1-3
CASSKREVHSGNTIYF
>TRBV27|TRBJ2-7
CASSLGPGLAHEQYF
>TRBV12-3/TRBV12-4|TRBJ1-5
CASSYDQPQHF
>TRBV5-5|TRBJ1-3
CASSLVQGSAGNTIYF
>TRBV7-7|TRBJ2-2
CASSLGLLGTGELFF
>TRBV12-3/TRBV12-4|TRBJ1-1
CASCPGRQVTEAFF
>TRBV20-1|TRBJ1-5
CSVRGPTNQPQHF
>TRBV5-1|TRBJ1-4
CASNPTGSGEKLFF
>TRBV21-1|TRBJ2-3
CASSSRPGLAGVGHPDTQYF